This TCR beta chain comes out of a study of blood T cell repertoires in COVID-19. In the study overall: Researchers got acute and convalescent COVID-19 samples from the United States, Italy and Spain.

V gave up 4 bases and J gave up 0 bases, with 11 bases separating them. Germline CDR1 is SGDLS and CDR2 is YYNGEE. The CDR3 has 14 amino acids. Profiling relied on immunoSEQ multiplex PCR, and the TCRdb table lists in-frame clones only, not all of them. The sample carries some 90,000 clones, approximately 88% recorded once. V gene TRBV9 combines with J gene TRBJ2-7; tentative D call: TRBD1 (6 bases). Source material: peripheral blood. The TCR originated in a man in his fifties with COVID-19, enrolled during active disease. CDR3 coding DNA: TGTGCCAGCAGCCCGACAGGTACCTCCTACGAGCAGTACTTC. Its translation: CASSPTGTSYEQYF.